These T cell receptor beta chains were read from a single sample in a study of blood T cell repertoires in COVID-19. This table comes from immunoSEQ multiplex PCR, and its TCRdb copy is limited to in-frame clones, with some not included. There are 65,000 to 70,000 clones in the sample; over 75% occur only once, and over 2.5% lies in the top ten. The specimen sequenced was peripheral blood. The source is a man older than 75 with acute or convalescent COVID-19. Each CDR3 is given with its conserved first and last residue. D genes are given only for firm matches. Some rows have no size entry. The others give once, few or many, or a class for an expanded clone.

cdr3_nt	cdr3_aa	clone_size	v_call	j_call	d_call
TGTGCCAGCAGTGAATGGGGGGTGAGGAACACTGAAGCTTTCTTT	CASSEWGVRNTEAFF	.	TRBV25-1	TRBJ1-1	.
TGCGCCAGCAGCTCCGCTGACAGGCCTAACTATGGCTACACCTTC	CASSSADRPNYGYTF	.	TRBV5-1	TRBJ1-2	.
TGTGCCAGCTCACCCCGAGCAGGGAACAGCTATGGCTACACCTTC	CASSPRAGNSYGYTF	.	TRBV18	TRBJ1-2	.
TGTGCCACCCAGACGTGGGCGGGCACCGGGGAGCTGTTTTTT	CATQTWAGTGELFF	.	TRBV19	TRBJ2-2	.
TGCGCCAGCAGCTTGTTTGCAGGGGGCAACTATGGCTACACCTTC	CASSLFAGGNYGYTF	.	TRBV5-1	TRBJ1-2	TRBD1
TGCGCCAGCAGCGCAGGACAGAAAGAGACCCAGTACTTC	CASSAGQKETQYF	once	TRBV5-1	TRBJ2-5	.
TGTGCCAGCAGCCTAGGTCCAGGACTCACCTTC	CASSLGPGLTF	.	TRBV5-6	TRBJ1-2	.
TGTGCCAGCAGTCCGGGACACATGAACACTGAAGCTTTCTTT	CASSPGHMNTEAFF	.	TRBV6-6	TRBJ1-1	.
TGTGCCACCAGCAGAGATGGGGGCAGGGGGCAAAACGAGCAGTACTTC	CATSRDGGRGQNEQYF	.	TRBV15	TRBJ2-7	TRBD1
TGTGCCAGCAGCCAGGCCACCGGGACAGCGGGACTAGCGGGAGGAAATGAGCAGTTCTTC	CASSQATGTAGLAGGNEQFF	.	TRBV4-2	TRBJ2-1	TRBD2
TGTGCCAGCAGCTCCTACAGGGGGTCTAATGAAAAACTGTTTTTT	CASSSYRGSNEKLFF	.	TRBV7-9	TRBJ1-4	TRBD1
TGTGCCAGCAGTTTAGATTGGCAGGGTCAGGAGACTGAAGCTTTCTTT	CASSLDWQGQETEAFF	.	TRBV27	TRBJ1-1	.
TGTGCCAGCACAATGGTAGCTCGGGCGGGAGGAAGTGAGCAGTTCTTC	CASTMVARAGGSEQFF	.	TRBV28	TRBJ2-1	TRBD2
TGTGCCAGCAGCCAAGGTGGACTAGCGGGAGTCCATGAGCAGTTCTTC	CASSQGGLAGVHEQFF	.	TRBV3-1/TRBV3-2	TRBJ2-1	TRBD2
TGTGCCAGCAGCCCTCGACAGGGGCGCAACAATGAGCAGTTCTTC	CASSPRQGRNNEQFF	.	TRBV7-2	TRBJ2-1	TRBD1
TGTGCCAGCAGCGCGACCGGGACAGCTCGCTACGAGCAGTACTTC	CASSATGTARYEQYF	.	TRBV9	TRBJ2-7	TRBD1
TGTGCCAGCAGTTTGGCGACGGGGGATACGCAGTATTTT	CASSLATGDTQYF	.	TRBV27	TRBJ2-3	.
TGTGCCAGCAGCTCCTCTCCCGGGACAGGGGGCTACGAGCAGTACTTC	CASSSSPGTGGYEQYF	once	TRBV11-2	TRBJ2-7	TRBD1
TGTGCCAGCAGCTCCCACGGCCCTAGCGGGAGCAGTCAGCAGTACTTC	CASSSHGPSGSSQQYF	.	TRBV11-2	TRBJ2-7	TRBD2
TGCGCCAGCAGCCTGCTGGGGGGGGCGCGGAACACTGAAGCTTTCTTT	CASSLLGGARNTEAFF	.	TRBV5-1	TRBJ1-1	.
TGTGCCAGCAGCCCGCGAACGGGGTCTAACTATGGCTACACCTTC	CASSPRTGSNYGYTF	.	TRBV5-4	TRBJ1-2	.
TGTGCCAGCAGCTTAGGGCCGACAGGGTTGAACACTGAAGCTTTCTTT	CASSLGPTGLNTEAFF	.	TRBV7-6	TRBJ1-1	TRBD1
TGCAGCGTAATAACCCGGGACAGTAACACCGGGGAGCTGTTTTTT	CSVITRDSNTGELFF	few	TRBV29-1	TRBJ2-2	TRBD1
TGCGCCAGCAGCTTGGATACGGACTATGGCTACACCTTC	CASSLDTDYGYTF	.	TRBV5-1	TRBJ1-2	.
TGTGCCACCAGTGACATCGACAGGGGCTCCTACAATGAGCAGTTCTTC	CATSDIDRGSYNEQFF	.	TRBV24-1	TRBJ2-1	TRBD1
TGTGCCAGCAGCGGGATAGCGGGAGTCAGCAATGAGCAGTTCTTC	CASSGIAGVSNEQFF	.	TRBV11-3	TRBJ2-1	TRBD2
TGTGCCAGCGTGGTCCGGGAGGACACTGAAGCTTTCTTT	CASVVREDTEAFF	.	TRBV2	TRBJ1-1	.
TGTGCCACCAGTGACTTACAGGGGGCATTAAATGAGCAGTTCTTC	CATSDLQGALNEQFF	once	TRBV24-1	TRBJ2-1	TRBD1
TGTGCCAGCAGTTACGCAACCCCCCAGGGCAGCTATGGCTACACCTTC	CASSYATPQGSYGYTF	.	TRBV6-5	TRBJ1-2	.
TGTGCCTGGAGTGTGACAGGGGGGCCCCTCCACTTT	CAWSVTGGPLHF	few	TRBV30	TRBJ1-6	TRBD1
TGTGCCAGCTCTACCCGCCAGGGAGGGGCAGATACGCAGTATTTT	CASSTRQGGADTQYF	.	TRBV18	TRBJ2-3	TRBD2
TGTGCCAGTAGTATCGACAGGGTTGGATACGAGCAGTACTTC	CASSIDRVGYEQYF	.	TRBV19	TRBJ2-7	TRBD1
TGCGCCAGCAGCTTGGATGGACAGGGGGGCAATGAGCAGTTCTTC	CASSLDGQGGNEQFF	.	TRBV5-1	TRBJ2-1	TRBD1
TGTGCCAGCAGCCGGGAGGGGACATCTACCGGGGAGCTGTTTTTT	CASSREGTSTGELFF	few	TRBV11-3	TRBJ2-2	TRBD2
TGTGCCTGGAGTGTAGCTCAGGGTTATACCATTCAGTACTTC	CAWSVAQGYTIQYF	.	TRBV30	TRBJ2-4	.
TGTGCCAGTACCATCGGGACAGGGGGCCTCACAGATACGCAGTATTTT	CASTIGTGGLTDTQYF	.	TRBV19	TRBJ2-3	TRBD1
TGCAGCGTTGTCCCGGGACAGGGGACGAGCACTGAAGCTTTCTTT	CSVVPGQGTSTEAFF	.	TRBV29-1	TRBJ1-1	TRBD1
TGTGCCTGCCCCCGTCCGGGAGGCGGATGGGGAGATACGCAGTATTTT	CACPRPGGGWGDTQYF	.	TRBV2	TRBJ2-3	TRBD2
TGCGCCAGCAGCCCTAGACTAGCGGGAGAGGCTTACAATGAGCAGTTCTTC	CASSPRLAGEAYNEQFF	.	TRBV5-1	TRBJ2-1	TRBD2
TGCGCCAGCAGCCAAGATCGGGGAGGAACTGACTATGGCTACACCTTC	CASSQDRGGTDYGYTF	few	TRBV4-1	TRBJ1-2	.
TGTGCCAGCAGCCAATCCCCCAGGGGGAGGGAAAAACTGTTTTTT	CASSQSPRGREKLFF	.	TRBV3-1/TRBV3-2	TRBJ1-4	TRBD1
TGTGCCAGCAGCTCAGGTTCCGAGACCCAGTACTTC	CASSSGSETQYF	.	TRBV5-5	TRBJ2-5	.
TGCGCCAGCAGCCAAGATTTCGGGTACGAGCAGTACTTC	CASSQDFGYEQYF	.	TRBV4-3	TRBJ2-7	.
TGTGCCAGCAGTGCGAGACAGGGGGCGAGCTATGGCTACACCTTC	CASSARQGASYGYTF	.	TRBV6-2/TRBV6-3	TRBJ1-2	TRBD1